Listed here is a single T cell receptor beta chain. From germline, CDR1 is KGHDR and CDR2 SFDVKD. V lost 4 bases, J lost 3 bases, and 5 bases lay in between. This CDR3 is 13 amino acids long. The data belong to a study of T cell responses to AZD1222 COVID-19 vaccine. The assay was immunoSEQ multiplex PCR, and TCRdb's table has in-frame clones only and misses some. This table holds roughly 99,000 clones, around 90% found once. The receptor comes from an adult in good health. This specimen consisted of peripheral blood, obtained on day 0 of AZD1222 vaccination. The chain recombines TRBV24-1 with TRBJ1-4; D gene unclear. The CDR3 is CATSDHPNEKLFF. The CDR3 DNA follows: TGTGCCACCAGTGACCACCCTAATGAAAAACTGTTTTTT.